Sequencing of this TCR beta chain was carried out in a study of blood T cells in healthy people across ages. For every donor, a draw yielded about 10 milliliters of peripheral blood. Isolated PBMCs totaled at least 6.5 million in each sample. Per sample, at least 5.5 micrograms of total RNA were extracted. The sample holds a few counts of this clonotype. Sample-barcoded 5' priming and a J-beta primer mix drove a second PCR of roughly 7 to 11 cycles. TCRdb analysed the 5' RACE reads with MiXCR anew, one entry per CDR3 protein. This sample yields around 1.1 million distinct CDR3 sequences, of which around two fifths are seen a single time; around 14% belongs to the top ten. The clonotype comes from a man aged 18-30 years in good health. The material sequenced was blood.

In nucleotides, the CDR3 is TGTGCCAGCGTTCTGGACTATAATTCACCCCTCCACTTT. Translation gives CASVLDYNSPLHF. The chain combines TRBV7-2 with TRBJ1-6, with no clear D. Looked up from germline, CDR1 is SGHTA and CDR2 is FQGNSA. V gave up 8 bases and J gave up 3 bases, with 8 bases separating them. The CDR3 length is 13 residues.